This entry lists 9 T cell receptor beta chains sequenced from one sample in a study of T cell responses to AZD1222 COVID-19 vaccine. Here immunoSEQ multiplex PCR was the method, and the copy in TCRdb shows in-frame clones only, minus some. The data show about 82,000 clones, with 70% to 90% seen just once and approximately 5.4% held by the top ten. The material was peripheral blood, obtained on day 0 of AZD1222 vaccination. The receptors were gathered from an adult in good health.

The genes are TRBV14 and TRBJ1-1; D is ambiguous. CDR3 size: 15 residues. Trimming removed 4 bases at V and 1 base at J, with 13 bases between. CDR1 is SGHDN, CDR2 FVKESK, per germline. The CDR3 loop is CASSLSSPRNTEAFF. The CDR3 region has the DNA TGTGCCAGCAGCCTGTCCTCCCCAAGGAACACTGAAGCTTTCTTT.

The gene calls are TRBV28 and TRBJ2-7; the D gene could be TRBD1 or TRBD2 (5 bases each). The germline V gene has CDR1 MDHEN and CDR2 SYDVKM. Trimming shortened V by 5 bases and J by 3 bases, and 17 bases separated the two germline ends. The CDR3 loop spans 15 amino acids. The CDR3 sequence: CASSLPGTLYYEQYF. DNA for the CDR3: TGTGCCAGCAGTCTTCCAGGGACGCTATACTACGAGCAGTACTTC.

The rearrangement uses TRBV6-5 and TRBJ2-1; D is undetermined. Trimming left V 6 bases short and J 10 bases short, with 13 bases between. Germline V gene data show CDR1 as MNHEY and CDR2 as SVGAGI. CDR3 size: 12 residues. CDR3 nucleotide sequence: TGTGCCAGCAGCCCGACCACCCTGGAGCAGTTCTTC. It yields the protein CASSPTTLEQFF.

The CDR3 loop reads CASSLGLSSSYEQYF. The CDR3 DNA is TGTGCCAGCAGCTTAGGGCTTTCAAGCTCCTACGAGCAGTACTTC. V usage is TRBV11-3 and J usage is TRBJ2-7; D is unclear. CDR1 SGHNT and CDR2 YENEEA come from the germline V gene. Trimming took 1 base from V and 0 from J, leaving 10 bases between them. The CDR3 sequence is 15 residues long.

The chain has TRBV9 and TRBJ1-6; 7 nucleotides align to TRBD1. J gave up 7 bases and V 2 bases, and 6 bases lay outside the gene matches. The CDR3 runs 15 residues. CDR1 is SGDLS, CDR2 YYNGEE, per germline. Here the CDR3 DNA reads TGTGCCAGCAGCGTTACAGGGGCGGGGAATTCACCCCTCCACTTT. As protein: CASSVTGAGNSPLHF.

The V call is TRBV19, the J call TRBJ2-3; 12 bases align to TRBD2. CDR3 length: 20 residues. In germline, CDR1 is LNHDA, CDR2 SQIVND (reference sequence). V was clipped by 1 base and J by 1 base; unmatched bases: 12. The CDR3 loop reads CASSIAASGGASMGTDTQYF. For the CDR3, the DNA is TGTGCCAGTAGTATAGCCGCTAGCGGGGGGGCGAGTATGGGCACAGATACGCAGTATTTT. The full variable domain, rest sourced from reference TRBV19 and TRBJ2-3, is DGGITQSPKYLFRKEGQNVTLSCEQNLNHDAMYWYRQDPGQGLRLIYYSQIVNDFQKGDIAEGYSVSREKKESFPLTVTSAQKNPTAFYLCASSIAASGGASMGTDTQYFGPGTRLTVL.

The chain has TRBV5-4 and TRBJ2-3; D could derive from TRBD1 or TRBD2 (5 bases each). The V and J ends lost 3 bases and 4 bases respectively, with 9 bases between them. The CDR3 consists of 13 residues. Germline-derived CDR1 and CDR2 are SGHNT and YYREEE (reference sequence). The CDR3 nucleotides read TGTGCCAGCAGCTCTGGGGGTCCAGATACGCAGTATTTT. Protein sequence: CASSSGGPDTQYF.

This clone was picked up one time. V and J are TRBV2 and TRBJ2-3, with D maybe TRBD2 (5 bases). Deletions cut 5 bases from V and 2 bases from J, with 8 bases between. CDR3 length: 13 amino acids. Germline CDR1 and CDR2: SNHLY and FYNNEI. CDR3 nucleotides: TGTGCCAGCAGTCGTGACTACACAGATACGCAGTATTTT. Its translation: CASSRDYTDTQYF.

The CDR3 loop is CASSEGVSSNQPQHF. In DNA form, the CDR3 reads TGTGCCAGCAGTGAAGGGGTGTCCAGCAATCAGCCCCAGCATTTT. The chain joins TRBV2 to TRBJ1-5, with D hard to call. This CDR3 contains 15 residues. Deletions cut 1 base from V and 1 base from J, with 8 bases between. Germline CDR1 and CDR2: SNHLY and FYNNEI.